This is a list of T cell receptor beta chains from one sample in a study of response to subunit inactivated influenza vaccine. TCRdb processed the RT-PCR reads anew with MiXCR; each CDR3 protein has one entry. The top ten clones hold 1.9% of a sample with fewer than 550,000 distinct CDR3 sequences, around 25% of them seen once. The sequenced sample was CD4+ T cells sorted from PBMCs, obtained more than 4 days after vaccination. These receptor sequences come from a middle-aged man who received an inactivated influenza vaccine. Each CDR3 is given with its conserved first and last residue. Fields, in order: J gene, V gene, D gene, clone size, CDR3 protein, CDR3 DNA. The D gene is left open where the match is weak. Size is omitted from some rows. Given values are once, few, many or a class for expanded clones.

J: TRBJ2-7; V: TRBV7-9; D: -; size: few; CDR3: CASSFAQNYEQYF; DNA: TGTGCCAGCAGCTTCGCTCAGAACTACGAGCAGTACTTC
J: TRBJ2-3; V: TRBV21-1; D: -; size: few; CDR3: CASSKEVSGIRTDTQYF; DNA: TGTGCCAGCAGCAAAGAGGTTAGCGGGATACGCACAGATACGCAGTATTTT
J: TRBJ2-1; V: TRBV20-1; D: TRBD2; size: few; CDR3: CSARLPGLAVVNNEQFF; DNA: TGCAGTGCTAGGCTACCGGGACTAGCGGTAGTGAACAATGAGCAGTTCTTC
J: TRBJ1-1; V: TRBV10-3; D: TRBD1; size: few; CDR3: CAIRDRGGAEAFF; DNA: TGTGCCATCAGGGACAGGGGAGGGGCTGAAGCTTTCTTT
J: TRBJ2-7; V: TRBV6-6; D: TRBD1; size: -; CDR3: CASRQGADYEQYF; DNA: TGTGCCAGCAGACAGGGGGCCGACTACGAGCAGTACTTC
J: TRBJ1-5; V: TRBV29-1; D: TRBD1; size: few; CDR3: CSVADRMGQPQHF; DNA: TGCAGCGTCGCGGACAGGATGGGTCAGCCCCAGCATTTT
J: TRBJ2-7; V: TRBV6-1; D: -; size: -; CDR3: CASNNLAYEQYF; DNA: TGTGCCAGCAACAACCTTGCCTACGAGCAGTACTTC
J: TRBJ2-3; V: TRBV7-2; D: -; size: few; CDR3: CASSSRGVGTDTQYF; DNA: TGTGCCAGCAGCTCCAGGGGGGTCGGCACAGATACGCAGTATTTT
J: TRBJ2-2; V: TRBV7-3; D: -; size: few; CDR3: CASSPGHRDDGELFF; DNA: TGTGCCAGCAGCCCAGGGCACAGGGACGACGGGGAGCTGTTTTTT
J: TRBJ2-3; V: TRBV6-1; D: TRBD2; size: -; CDR3: CASSRVAGDPHF; DNA: TGTGCCAGCAGCCGTGTAGCGGGAGACCCCCATTTT
J: TRBJ2-5; V: TRBV29-1; D: -; size: -; CDR3: CSVVSGDSQETQYF; DNA: TGCAGCGTTGTATCCGGGGACTCCCAAGAGACCCAGTACTTC
J: TRBJ1-6; V: TRBV6-1; D: -; size: few; CDR3: CASSERTVDNSPLHF; DNA: TGTGCCAGCAGTGAACGGACAGTCGATAATTCACCCCTCCACTTT
J: TRBJ2-2; V: TRBV2; D: -; size: few; CDR3: CASSTRGAGNTGELFF; DNA: TGTGCCAGCAGTACCCGGGGGGCTGGAAACACCGGGGAGCTGTTTTTT
J: TRBJ2-7; V: TRBV6-2/TRBV6-3; D: TRBD2; size: -; CDR3: CASSSKWSGSRRSSYEQYF; DNA: TGTGCCAGCAGTTCGAAATGGAGCGGGAGTAGGCGGAGCTCCTACGAGCAGTACTTC
J: TRBJ2-7; V: TRBV5-6; D: -; size: few; CDR3: CASSFQGLHPNEQYF; DNA: TGTGCCAGCAGCTTCCAGGGGCTCCACCCCAACGAGCAGTACTTC
J: TRBJ2-3; V: TRBV9; D: TRBD2; size: -; CDR3: CASRPLAGGVTQYF; DNA: TGTGCCAGCAGGCCCCTAGCGGGGGGTGTTACGCAGTATTTT
J: TRBJ2-7; V: TRBV11-2; D: -; size: once; CDR3: CASSPPGPLAYEQYF; DNA: TGTGCCAGCAGCCCCCCGGGACCCCTCGCCTACGAGCAGTACTTC
J: TRBJ1-1; V: TRBV7-2; D: -; size: -; CDR3: CASSPSGNRVNTEAFF; DNA: TGTGCCAGCAGCCCAAGTGGAAATCGAGTGAACACTGAAGCTTTCTTT
J: TRBJ1-5; V: TRBV20-1; D: -; size: -; CDR3: CSALAAQGNQPQHF; DNA: TGCAGTGCTTTAGCGGCGCAGGGCAATCAGCCCCAGCATTTT
J: TRBJ2-1; V: TRBV6-2/TRBV6-3; D: TRBD2; size: -; CDR3: CASSYFGLADNEQFF; DNA: TGTGCCAGCAGTTACTTTGGACTAGCCGACAATGAGCAGTTCTTC
J: TRBJ1-2; V: TRBV10-3; D: TRBD1; size: -; CDR3: CAISGQANYGYTF; DNA: TGTGCCATCTCGGGACAGGCCAACTATGGCTACACCTTC
J: TRBJ2-2; V: TRBV20-1; D: -; size: few; CDR3: CSARVRSTGELFF; DNA: TGCAGTGCTAGAGTGAGGAGCACCGGGGAGCTGTTTTTT
J: TRBJ2-3; V: TRBV7-3; D: -; size: once; CDR3: CASSPTGTPPDTQYF; DNA: TGTGCCAGCAGCCCTACCGGGACTCCCCCAGATACGCAGTATTTT
J: TRBJ2-5; V: TRBV7-6; D: -; size: few; CDR3: CASSLVHREETQYF; DNA: TGTGCCAGCAGCTTAGTGCACAGAGAAGAGACCCAGTACTTC
J: TRBJ2-5; V: TRBV9; D: -; size: few; CDR3: CASSVAPMGSQETQYF; DNA: TGTGCCAGCAGCGTAGCCCCCATGGGCAGCCAAGAGACCCAGTACTTC
J: TRBJ2-3; V: TRBV20-1; D: TRBD2; size: -; CDR3: CSAPYSGRAWDTQYF; DNA: TGCAGTGCTCCTTATAGCGGGAGGGCATGGGATACGCAGTATTTT
J: TRBJ2-7; V: TRBV20-1; D: TRBD1; size: -; CDR3: CSAIQGNEQYF; DNA: TGCAGTGCTATACAGGGGAACGAGCAGTACTTC